This entry lists 23 T cell receptor beta chains sequenced from one sample in a study of type 1 and type 2 diabetes patients. Genomic DNA was the PCR template. Multiplex PCR with 30 forward and 13 reverse primers amplified the TCR beta CDR3. TCRdb independently ran MiXCR on the multiplex PCR reads; one entry per CDR3 protein. Here the sample spans a few hundred thousand distinct CDR3 sequences, around 47% being singletons. Sequencing was carried out using peripheral blood mononuclear cells (PBMCs). The receptors were gathered from a man between 18 and 35 years old with type 2 diabetes.

The chain has TRBV4-1 and TRBJ2-1; 10 bases fit TRBD2. The CDR3 loop spans 17 amino acids. Germline loops: CDR1 MGHRA, CDR2 YSYEKL. Losses at the gene ends were 0 bases for V and 6 bases for J; bases not matched to a gene: 8. CDR3 nucleotides: TGCGCCAGCAGCCAAGATCCTAGCGGGGGACTCTCCAATGAGCAGTTCTTC. Residues: CASSQDPSGGLSNEQFF.

This chain connects TRBV11-2 to TRBJ2-6; the D gene could be TRBD1 or TRBD2 (5 bases each). There are 17 residues in the CDR3. Germline V gene sequence: CDR1 SGHAT, CDR2 FQNNGV. With 5 bases removed from V and 0 bases from J, the gap between germline ends came to 14 bases. Here the CDR3 reads CASSQTGTVSGANVLTF. The CDR3 region has the DNA TGTGCCAGCAGCCAAACCGGGACGGTCTCTGGGGCCAACGTCCTGACTTTC.

The chain is built from TRBV12-3 or TRBV12-4 and TRBJ2-7; D may be TRBD1 (6 bases). V shed 6 bases and J shed 2 bases, with 11 bases lying between them. The CDR3 covers 13 residues. CDR3 sequence reads: CASRRTATYEQYF. The CDR3 coding sequence is TGTGCCAGCAGGCGGACAGCTACCTACGAGCAGTACTTC.

This clonotype was observed once. V is TRBV7-8 and J is TRBJ1-2; TRBD1 matches at 7 bases. The CDR3 consists of 17 residues. The V and J ends lost 4 bases and 3 bases, in that order; junction bases with no gene match: 14. The germline V gene encodes CDR1 SGHVS and CDR2 FQNEAQ. The CDR3 bases are TGTGCCAGCAGCTCCTCAGCCGGGACAGCGATCTACTATGGCTACACCTTC. It translates to CASSSSAGTAIYYGYTF.

This chain joins TRBV30 and TRBJ1-1; no firm D call. V was trimmed by 1 base and J by 4 bases, leaving 7 bases between them. CDR3 size: 12 residues. Germline V lookup: CDR1 GTSNPN, CDR2 SVGIG (reference sequence). This CDR3 is CAWSGPSTEAFF. CDR3 nucleotides: TGTGCCTGGAGTGGACCGTCCACTGAAGCTTTCTTT.

This sequence joins TRBV11-1 and TRBJ2-7; D not certain. V dropped 6 bases and J dropped 5 bases, with 8 bases sitting between them. The V gene's germline CDR1 is SGHAT and CDR2 FQDESV (reference sequence). The CDR3 spans 11 residues. DNA of the CDR3: TGTGCCAGCAGTGAGTGGGACGAGCAGTACTTC. This codes for CASSEWDEQYF.

The rearrangement links TRBV7-8 to TRBJ2-3; unclear D gene. This CDR3 has 14 residues. CDR1 is SGHVS and CDR2 is FQNEAQ in the germline V gene. V was trimmed by 2 bases and J by 5 bases, leaving 11 bases between them. The CDR3 nucleotides read TGTGCCAGCAGCTTAAATGCGCTGGGAGATACGCAGTATTTT. It translates to CASSLNALGDTQYF. Full variable domain (missing parts from reference TRBV7-8 and TRBJ2-3): GAGVSQSPRYKVAKRGQDVALRCDPISGHVSLFWYQQALGQGPEFLTYFQNEAQLDKSGLPSDRFFAERPEGSVSTLKIQRTQQEDSAVYLCASSLNALGDTQYFGPGTRLTVL.

This clonotype was seen repeatedly, ten times or more. J is TRBJ2-3 and V is TRBV19; 7 bases align to TRBD2. Germline lookup yields CDR1 LNHDA and CDR2 SQIVND (reference sequence). V lost 9 bases and J lost 0; bases outside the gene matches: 6. This CDR3 has 14 amino acids. CDR3 DNA: TGTGCCAGCAGCATTAGCGGGAGCACAGATACGCAGTATTTT. Residues: CASSISGSTDTQYF. Looking up the rest from reference TRBV19 and TRBJ2-3 gives the full variable domain: DGGITQSPKYLFRKEGQNVTLSCEQNLNHDAMYWYRQDPGQGLRLIYYSQIVNDFQKGDIAEGYSVSREKKESFPLTVTSAQKNPTAFYLCASSISGSTDTQYFGPGTRLTVL.

This clonotype was picked up many times. Written as DNA, the CDR3 is TGTGCCTGCCCCGTCAGACTAGCGGGGGGGCCCCTGGAAGAGACCCAGTACTTC. Translation: CACPVRLAGGPLEETQYF. The chain is built from TRBV30 and TRBJ2-5; 14 bases fit TRBD2. CDR3 length: 18 amino acids. V trimming: 6 bases; J trimming: 3 bases; junction bases outside the gene matches: 15. Germline CDR1 GTSNPN, CDR2 SVGIG (reference sequence).

The sample holds a few counts of this clonotype. The gene calls are TRBV5-1 and TRBJ1-1, with D maybe TRBD1 (5 bases). The V and J ends lost 4 bases and 5 bases respectively, with 15 bases between them. Germline V gene data show CDR1 as SGHRS and CDR2 as YFSETQ. The CDR3 covers 14 residues. The DNA for the CDR3 is TGCGCCAGCAGCCCCCAGCCCAGGGCGACTGAAGCTTTCTTT. This sequence encodes CASSPQPRATEAFF.

The gene calls are TRBV12-3 or TRBV12-4 and TRBJ2-3, with D possibly TRBD2 on 6 matching bases. The CDR3 is 14 residues long. The V and J ends lost 6 bases and 2 bases respectively, with 12 bases between them. The CDR3, as DNA: TGTGCCAGCAGCGGTGGGGGGAACACAGATACGCAGTATTTT. It codes for CASSGGGNTDTQYF.

V is TRBV7-6 and J is TRBJ2-7, with D maybe TRBD2 (5 bases). The CDR3 contains 16 residues. Germline assignment: CDR1 SGHVS and CDR2 FNYEAQ. Trimming cost V 2 bases and J 4 bases, with 18 bases left between them. The CDR3 protein is CASSLFPLRSGYEQYF. As DNA, the CDR3 is TGTGCCAGCAGCTTATTTCCCCTTAGGTCGGGGTACGAGCAGTACTTC.

The CDR3, as DNA: TGTGCCAGCAGCGTAGCGGACAGGGCCTCAGATACGCAGTATTTT. Amino acids: CASSVADRASDTQYF. The chain carries TRBV9 and TRBJ2-3, with TRBD1 matching over 8 bases. This CDR3 has 15 amino acids. CDR1 and CDR2 (germline): SGDLS, YYNGEE. The trim removed 0 bases at V and 4 bases at J, leaving 4 bases unmatched.

This clonotype came up many times. The chain has TRBV19 and TRBJ2-6, with D perhaps matching TRBD1 (5 bases). The germline V gene has CDR1 LNHDA and CDR2 SQIVND (reference sequence). V lost 9 bases and J 0 bases, leaving 9 bases between the germline ends. CDR3 length: 14 residues. CDR3: CASAQGSGANVLTF. The CDR3 DNA is TGTGCCAGCGCGCAGGGCTCTGGGGCCAACGTCCTGACTTTC.

V and J are TRBV15 and TRBJ2-1; D gene unclear. This CDR3 is 12 amino acids long. V lost 4 bases to trimming and J lost 7 bases, with 8 bases between them. Germline-derived CDR1 and CDR2 are LNHNV and YYDKDF (reference sequence). The DNA for the CDR3 is TGTGCCACCAGCAACCAACGGAATGAGCAGTTCTTC. Translation gives CATSNQRNEQFF. The whole variable domain, remainder taken from reference TRBV15 and TRBJ2-1, is DAMVIQNPRYQVTQFGKPVTLSCSQTLNHNVMYWYQQKSSQAPKLLFHYYDKDFNNEADTPDNFQSRRPNTSFCFLDIRSPGLGDTAMYLCATSNQRNEQFFGPGTRLTVL.

The chain is built from TRBV27 and TRBJ1-1; TRBD1 might be the D (6 bases). Per germline, CDR1 MNHEY and CDR2 SMNVEV (reference sequence). The CDR3 is made up of 14 amino acids. Trimming cost V 6 bases and J 1 base, with 12 bases left between them. CDR3 in DNA: TGTGCCAGCAGCTGGGCGGGGGCGAACACTGAAGCTTTCTTT. This sequence encodes CASSWAGANTEAFF.

Note on this clonotype: An end of the junction does not agree with germline; a read error may underlie this. The CDR3 spells CASIITGSPPAFEAFF. The CDR3 nucleotides read TGTGCCAGTATTATAACTGGCAGCCCTCCGGCTTTCGAAGCTTTCTTT. The chain employs TRBV19 and TRBJ1-1; no reliable D call. Germline V CDR1 and CDR2: LNHDA, SQIVND (reference sequence). The CDR3 is made up of 16 amino acids.

This clonotype has a handful of counts. The rearrangement links TRBV7-2 to TRBJ2-7; 10 bases are a match to TRBD2. Germline V CDR1 and CDR2: SGHTA, FQGNSA. This CDR3 spans 16 amino acids. V trimming: 1 base; J trimming: 3 bases; junction bases outside the gene matches: 6. CDR3 region: CASSLGLTSGYYEQYF. The CDR3 coding sequence is TGTGCCAGCAGCTTAGGGTTGACTAGCGGGTACTACGAGCAGTACTTC.

The chain has TRBV7-6 and TRBJ2-7, with TRBD1 identical over 9 bases. This CDR3 contains 15 residues. Germline CDR1 is SGHVS and CDR2 is FNYEAQ. The V segment lost 1 base and the J segment 4 bases; nucleotides outside the gene matches: 5. DNA for the CDR3: TGTGCCAGCAGCTTAGACGGGACAGGGTGGTACGAGCAGTACTTC. Residues: CASSLDGTGWYEQYF.

This clonotype was recorded only once. Written as DNA, the CDR3 is TGTGCCAGCAGCCGAGTCCAAGGACCGTACAATGAGCAGTTCTTC. This translates into CASSRVQGPYNEQFF. The chain carries TRBV7-6 and TRBJ2-1; no definite D call. The CDR3 is 15 amino acids. Germline V gene sequence: CDR1 SGHVS, CDR2 FNYEAQ. Trimming cost V 5 bases and J 4 bases, with 15 bases left between them. Combining the CDR3 with reference TRBV7-6 and TRBJ2-1 gives the whole variable domain GAGVSQSPRYKVTKRGQDVALRCDPISGHVSLYWYRQALGQGPEFLTYFNYEAQQDKSGLPNDRFSAERPEGSISTLTIQRTEQRDSAMYRCASSRVQGPYNEQFFGPGTRLTVL.

The sample holds one count of this clonotype. Compared with germline, one end of the junction differs, possibly owing to a read error. This rearrangement joins TRBV10-1 to TRBJ2-1, with 10 positions matching TRBD1. This CDR3 spans 14 amino acids. The germline gives CDR1 WNHNN, CDR2 SYGVQD (reference sequence). The CDR3 sequence: CAAGPGQGSGGLVF. For the CDR3, the DNA is TGCGCCGCCGGTCCGGGACAGGGGTCGGGAGGTTTGGTCTTC.

V and J are TRBV29-1 and TRBJ2-7; D is undetermined. The germline CDR1 and CDR2 sequences are SQVTM and ANQGSEA. Trimming stripped 4 bases from V and 0 bases from J, with 7 bases between. The CDR3 is 12 residues long. DNA for the CDR3: TGCAGCGTTGCGGAGAGCTCCTACGAGCAGTACTTC. Its translation: CSVAESSYEQYF.

The J gene is TRBJ2-7, the V gene TRBV19; TRBD2 is a possible D gene (7 bases). The V end was cut by 5 bases, the J end by 3 bases, with 17 bases between. CDR1 and CDR2 (germline): LNHDA, SQIVND (reference sequence). CDR3 length: 15 residues. For the CDR3, the DNA is TGTGCCAGTAGTGAGCCGGGGGGCAAGGGCTACGAGCAGTACTTC. As protein: CASSEPGGKGYEQYF.